This passage covers 24 T cell receptor beta chains from one sample sequenced in a study of cytomegalovirus exposure and HLA in healthy donors. With 60 Vbeta and 13 Jbeta primers, the PCR was carried out. Sequencing used immunoSEQ multiplex PCR; TCRdb keeps in-frame clones, though not all of them. The repertoire holds 150,000 to 190,000 clones, with roughly 84% as singletons. The specimen was PBMCs. Receptors originate from a woman younger than 30 in good health and CMV-seronegative.

The chain links TRBV30 to TRBJ1-1; D not resolved. The CDR3 is made up of 13 amino acids. With 3 bases removed from V and 6 bases from J, the gap between germline ends came to 14 bases. Germline CDR1 is GTSNPN and CDR2 is SVGIG (reference sequence). The CDR3 protein is CAWRGSTRAEAFF. The CDR3 DNA reads as TGTGCCTGGAGGGGCAGCACGAGGGCTGAAGCTTTCTTT.

The chain employs TRBV19 and TRBJ2-3, with D unclear. There are 15 residues in the CDR3. Trimming took off 5 bases at V and 1 base at J, with 13 bases between the two ends. The V gene's germline CDR1 is LNHDA and CDR2 SQIVND (reference sequence). The CDR3 loop is CASSSLGSGTDTQYF. The CDR3 DNA sequence: TGTGCCAGTAGTTCCCTGGGCTCGGGCACAGATACGCAGTATTTT.

This clone occurred once. The J gene is TRBJ2-7, the V gene TRBV6-6; 11 bases map to TRBD2. The V segment lost 5 bases and the J segment 10 bases; nucleotides outside the gene matches: 10. CDR3 length equals 14 residues. The germline CDR1 and CDR2 sequences are MNHNY and SVGAGI (reference sequence). The CDR3 nucleotides are TGTGCCAGCAGTCCGGACCTAGCGGGAGGTCAACAGTACTTC. This gives the protein CASSPDLAGGQQYF.

The chain employs TRBV14 and TRBJ2-3; D uncertain. Trimming pared 2 bases from V and 1 base from J, leaving 13 bases between. Looked up from germline, CDR1 is SGHDN and CDR2 is FVKESK. The CDR3 runs to 16 residues. CDR3: CASSQSTPFGTDTQYF. The CDR3 coding sequence is TGTGCCAGCAGCCAATCCACACCGTTTGGCACAGATACGCAGTATTTT.

This rearrangement joins TRBV30 to TRBJ1-5; maybe TRBD1 (6 bases). The CDR3 runs to 13 residues. V lost 2 bases and J lost 4, with 9 bases in between. Germline loops: CDR1 GTSNPN, CDR2 SVGIG (reference sequence). The CDR3 DNA sequence: TGTGCCTGGAGTATTACAGGGAATCAGCCCCAGCATTTT. Amino acid sequence: CAWSITGNQPQHF.

This clone was counted between two and nine times. The chain carries TRBV9 and TRBJ2-5; the D gene is possibly TRBD2 (7 bases). Trimming took off 2 bases at V and 4 bases at J, with 12 bases between the two ends. The CDR3 has 14 residues. Germline V gene data show CDR1 as SGDLS and CDR2 as YYNGEE. This CDR3 reads CASSVRGGGETQYF. DNA of the CDR3: TGTGCCAGCAGCGTGAGGGGAGGGGGAGAGACCCAGTACTTC.

The chain uses TRBV5-4 and TRBJ2-1; 7 bases line up with TRBD2. Trimming at V came to 5 bases and at J to 1 base, leaving 6 bases not matched to a gene. The CDR3 length is 15 residues. The germline gives CDR1 SGHNT, CDR2 YYREEE (reference sequence). The CDR3 loop is CASRPERDSYNEQFF. Here the CDR3 DNA reads TGTGCCAGCAGACCCGAGCGGGATTCCTACAATGAGCAGTTCTTC.

This clone came up once. The chain carries TRBV30 and TRBJ2-5, with D tentatively TRBD1 (6 bases). This CDR3 comprises 11 residues. V shed 8 bases and J shed 7 bases, with 14 bases lying between them. The germline V gene encodes CDR1 GTSNPN and CDR2 SVGIG (reference sequence). CDR3 protein: CAGTRAGTQYF. For the CDR3, the DNA is TGTGCCGGGACACGGGCGGGGACCCAGTACTTC.

This clone was seen a handful of times. V usage is TRBV5-4 and J usage is TRBJ1-2, with unresolved D. CDR1 and CDR2 (germline): SGHNT, YYREEE (reference sequence). V shed 2 bases and J shed 2 bases, with 13 bases lying between them. The CDR3 has 15 amino acids. Here the CDR3 reads CASSLGGRTNYGYTF. CDR3 coding DNA: TGTGCCAGCAGCTTAGGAGGACGGACGAACTATGGCTACACCTTC.

This clone was counted a single time. This rearrangement joins TRBV9 to TRBJ2-1; 7 bases align to TRBD1. Unmatched junction bases numbered 7, after V lost 3 bases and J lost 4 bases. The germline V gene has CDR1 SGDLS and CDR2 YYNGEE. The CDR3 runs to 15 residues. The CDR3 DNA is TGTGCCAGCAGCGGACAGGGATCCTTTTACAATGAGCAGTTCTTC. This encodes CASSGQGSFYNEQFF.

The chain uses TRBV7-9 and TRBJ2-7; 7 nucleotides line up with TRBD1. V shed 1 base and J 4 bases; nucleotides not matched to a gene: 7. CDR3 length: 15 amino acids. Germline assignment: CDR1 SEHNR and CDR2 FQNEAQ (reference sequence). The CDR3 DNA reads as TGTGCCAGCAGCTTAGTAAGGGACAGTGCTTACGAGCAGTACTTC. Translated, it gives CASSLVRDSAYEQYF. Full variable domain (missing parts from reference TRBV7-9 and TRBJ2-7): DTGVSQNPRHKITKRGQNVTFRCDPISEHNRLYWYRQTLGQGPEFLTYFQNEAQLEKSRLLSDRFSAERPKGSFSTLEIQRTEQGDSAMYLCASSLVRDSAYEQYFGPGTRLTVT.

The rearrangement uses TRBV6-6 and TRBJ2-7; TRBD1 agrees at 7 bases. CDR3 length: 14 residues. Germline values: CDR1 MNHNY, CDR2 SVGAGI (reference sequence). After removal of 3 bases from V and 3 bases from J, the junction contained 5 bases not matched to a gene. Here the CDR3 DNA reads TGTGCCAGCAGTTATGGGGCAGGGGGCTACGAGCAGTACTTC. Translated: CASSYGAGGYEQYF.

This sequence joins TRBV28 and TRBJ2-1; D is unresolved. Trimming took 6 bases from V and 1 from J, leaving 13 bases between them. This CDR3 has 15 residues. Germline V lookup: CDR1 MDHEN, CDR2 SYDVKM. The CDR3 DNA reads as TGTGCCAGCAGCCTCACCCCGGGTTCCTACAATGAGCAGTTCTTC. It is translated as CASSLTPGSYNEQFF.

Points on this clone: This sample also contains other DNA sequences that code for the same CDR3. The chain links TRBV7-2 to TRBJ2-3; D is uncertain. CDR1 is SGHTA and CDR2 is FQGNSA in the germline V gene. This CDR3 is 14 amino acids long. The V and J ends lost 0 bases and 1 base respectively, with 5 bases between them. CDR3 sequence (DNA): TGTGCCAGCAGCTTAGCGTCAGGCACAGATACGCAGTATTTT. Translation gives CASSLASGTDTQYF.

This clone was found once. This chain connects TRBV19 to TRBJ2-1, with 11 nucleotides matching TRBD2. This CDR3 is 18 amino acids long. From germline, CDR1 is LNHDA and CDR2 SQIVND (reference sequence). The ends lost 7 bases at V and 9 bases at J; junction bases unmatched: 20. CDR3 nucleotides: TGTGCCAGTACCCCCGGGCCTTCTAGCGGGAGGAGGGGGGGTGAGCAGTTCTTC. Residues: CASTPGPSSGRRGGEQFF.

The chain couples TRBV29-1 to TRBJ1-4; D may be TRBD1 (6 bases). The CDR3 is made up of 13 amino acids. Germline values: CDR1 SQVTM, CDR2 ANQGSEA. V was clipped by 3 bases and J by 8 bases, with 13 bases between them. CDR3 protein: CSVDGGLNEKLFF. The CDR3 DNA follows: TGCAGCGTTGACGGGGGGCTAAACGAAAAACTGTTTTTT.

The rearrangement joins TRBV29-1 to TRBJ1-2; the D gene is possibly TRBD1 (5 bases). Germline CDR1 reads SQVTM; CDR2 reads ANQGSEA. V lost 7 bases and J 10 bases, leaving 19 bases between the germline ends. This CDR3 region has 12 residues. CDR3: CSASQGSRVYTF. CDR3 coding DNA: TGCAGCGCGTCCCAGGGTTCCCGGGTCTACACCTTC. Full variable domain (rest looked up from reference TRBV29-1 and TRBJ1-2): SAVISQKPSRDICQRGTSLTIQCQVDSQVTMMFWYRQQPGQSLTLIATANQGSEATYESGFVIDKFPISRPNLTFSTLTVSNMSPEDSSIYLCSASQGSRVYTFGSGTRLTVV.

The chain recombines TRBV7-2 with TRBJ1-6; TRBD1 aligns across 7 bases. This CDR3 is 13 amino acids long. Trimming removed 5 bases from V and 10 bases from J; junction bases left unmatched: 5. The V gene's germline CDR1 is SGHTA and CDR2 FQGNSA. The CDR3: CASSPRDRSPLHF. CDR3 DNA: TGTGCCAGCAGCCCCCGGGACAGATCACCCCTCCACTTT. Full variable domain (outside the CDR3, taken from reference TRBV7-2 and TRBJ1-6): GAGVSQSPSNKVTEKGKDVELRCDPISGHTALYWYRQSLGQGLEFLIYFQGNSAPDKSGLPSDRFSAERTGGSVSTLTIQRTQQEDSAVYLCASSPRDRSPLHFGNGTRLTVT.

The chain uses TRBV6-5 and TRBJ2-2; perhaps TRBD2 as D (5 bases). V lost 10 bases to trimming and J lost 8 bases, with 14 bases between them. Germline V gene lookup returns CDR1 MNHEY and CDR2 SVGAGI. The CDR3 totals 12 residues. CDR3 in DNA: TGTGCCACCGGGATTTTGGGTGGGGAGCTGTTTTTT. Encoded protein: CATGILGGELFF.

The chain combines TRBV7-2 with TRBJ1-3; a weak D match, TRBD1 (5 bases). V lost 3 bases and J lost 1, with 19 bases in between. The CDR3 consists of 18 residues. Per the germline V gene, CDR1 is SGHTA and CDR2 is FQGNSA. The CDR3 loop is CASSFRGEGGASGNTIYF. In nucleotides, the CDR3 is TGTGCCAGCAGCTTCCGGGGGGAGGGAGGGGCGTCTGGAAACACCATATATTTT.

The chain combines TRBV29-1 with TRBJ2-7, with 9 bases matching TRBD1. Losses at the gene ends were 4 bases for V and 3 bases for J; bases not matched to a gene: 4. The CDR3 contains 13 residues. In germline, CDR1 is SQVTM, CDR2 ANQGSEA. The DNA of the CDR3 is TGCAGCGTTGCCGGGACAGGGAACTACGAGCAGTACTTC. Translating it yields CSVAGTGNYEQYF.

For this clone: Its ends do not fully match the called genes, so a read error is possible. The chain joins TRBV5-4 to TRBJ1-6; TRBD1 agrees at 7 bases. Germline lookup yields CDR1 SGHNT and CDR2 YYREEE (reference sequence). The CDR3 runs 14 residues. The CDR3 DNA is TGTGCCAGCGGCTTGGTAGGGGACAGTTCACCCCTCCACTTT. Its protein is CASGLVGDSSPLHF.

This chain joins TRBV10-3 and TRBJ2-7, with 8 bases lining up with TRBD1. The CDR3 covers 15 residues. Germline V CDR1 and CDR2: ENHRY, SYGVKD. J was trimmed by 10 bases and V by 2 bases; bases with no gene match: 13. The CDR3 spells CAISEGGQVGLNQYF. For the CDR3, the DNA is TGTGCCATCAGTGAGGGGGGACAGGTTGGACTGAATCAGTACTTC.

The CDR3, as DNA: TGTGCCAGCAGCTCAAGGTGGGACAGTCCTCGTGGTCAGTACTTC. Translating gives CASSSRWDSPRGQYF. The chain joins TRBV11-2 to TRBJ2-7; 7 nucleotides agree with TRBD1. The length of the CDR3 is 15 residues. Trimming cost V 4 bases and J 10 bases; bases outside gene matches: 16. Germline V gives CDR1 SGHAT, CDR2 FQNNGV.